The 25 T cell receptor beta chains given below trace back to one sample, sequenced in a study of shared clonotypes between healthy human individuals (dated by TCRdb to the early 2020s). The library relied on the immunoSEQ multiplex PCR assay. Held by TCRdb, this immuneACCESS table contains in-frame sequences only and omits some clones. Under half of the omission traces to an unresolved V gene where checked; the cause of the rest is unknown. Present in this sample are roughly 570,000 clones, 98% of which were seen just once. The leading ten clones occupy more than 0.3% of the sample. CD8 naive samples were CD45RO-negative cells positively selected for CCR7, giving a CD45RA+CCR7+ population that excluded TemRA cells. Sequenced sample: naive CD8+ T cells sorted from blood. The cell subset or site label corresponds to: CD45RA+CCR7+. Every receptor here comes from a man aged 30-40 years in good health.

CDR3 nucleotide sequence: TGTGCCAGCAGCTTCCCCTCCAGCGGGAGTGACTACAATGAGCAGTTCTTC. It specifies CASSFPSSGSDYNEQFF. This chain joins TRBV7-9 and TRBJ2-1; the match to TRBD2 covers 8 bases. Trimming removed 3 bases from V and 3 bases from J; junction bases left unmatched: 10. This CDR3 is built from 17 residues. Germline V gene sequence: CDR1 SEHNR, CDR2 FQNEAQ (reference sequence).

The chain carries TRBV19 and TRBJ2-7; TRBD1 matches 8 bases. This CDR3 region has 13 residues. V shed 4 bases and J 7 bases; nucleotides not matched to a gene: 6. Looked up from germline, CDR1 is LNHDA and CDR2 is SQIVND (reference sequence). CDR3 sequence reads: CASSNRQGWEQYF. CDR3 nucleotides: TGTGCCAGTAGTAACCGACAGGGGTGGGAGCAGTACTTC.

The CDR3 spells CASSFPEGHQLYEQYF. CDR3 coding DNA: TGTGCCAGCAGCTTTCCCGAGGGGCATCAACTTTACGAGCAGTACTTC. The J gene is TRBJ2-7, the V gene TRBV7-9; either TRBD1 or TRBD2 may supply D (5 bases each). The V end was cut by 3 bases, the J end by 4 bases, with 19 bases between. Per the germline V gene, CDR1 is SEHNR and CDR2 is FQNEAQ (reference sequence). The CDR3 contains 16 residues.

The chain combines TRBV5-8 with TRBJ2-7; 9 bases fit TRBD2. The CDR3 has 16 residues. CDR1 is SGHTS and CDR2 is YDEGEE in the germline V gene. Trimming cost V 3 bases and J 2 bases; bases outside gene matches: 9. In DNA, the CDR3 is TGTGCCAGCAGCTCCTCGACTAGCGGCAAGACCTACGAGCAGTACTTC. This sequence encodes CASSSSTSGKTYEQYF. The variable domain in full, with the rest retrieved from reference TRBV5-8 and TRBJ2-7, is EAGVTQSPTHLIKTRGQQATLRCSPISGHTSVYWYQQALGLGLQFLLWYDEGEERNRGNFPPRFSGRQFPNYSSELNVNALELEDSALYLCASSSSTSGKTYEQYFGPGTRLTVT.

The CDR3 here is CASSLGQEPLGGYQPQHF. The CDR3 region has the DNA TGCGCCAGCAGTCTGGGACAGGAACCCCTAGGCGGATATCAGCCCCAGCATTTT. The chain links TRBV23-1 to TRBJ1-5; 8 bases map to TRBD1. TRBV23-1 is identified as an open reading frame with a role that is uncertain. The CDR3 covers 18 residues. The V and J ends lost 4 bases and 5 bases, in that order; junction bases with no gene match: 16.

CDR3 protein: CASSFNLAGGPVNEQFF. As DNA, the CDR3 is TGCGCCAGCAGCTTTAACCTAGCGGGAGGGCCGGTGAATGAGCAGTTCTTC. This chain uses TRBV5-1 with TRBJ2-1; 12 nucleotides match TRBD2. Germline CDR1 and CDR2: SGHRS and YFSETQ. V dropped 2 bases and J dropped 7; count of bases not matched to a gene: 10. The CDR3 loop spans 17 amino acids.

Only one count was recorded for this clone. This sequence joins TRBV4-3 and TRBJ2-1, with 8 bases aligning to TRBD2. Unmatched junction bases numbered 9, after V lost 0 bases and J lost 8 bases. Germline CDR1 and CDR2: LGHNA and YSLEER. CDR3 length equals 16 residues. This CDR3 is CASSQEGTGGFYEQFF. The DNA of the CDR3 is TGCGCCAGCAGCCAAGAAGGAACGGGAGGGTTTTATGAGCAGTTCTTC.

This clone was picked up one time. J is TRBJ2-1 and V is TRBV7-2; D uncertain. Germline assignment: CDR1 SGHTA and CDR2 FQGNSA. This CDR3 region has 11 residues. V lost 4 bases and J 7 bases, leaving 5 bases between the germline ends. The CDR3 coding sequence is TGTGCCAGCAGCTCCGGTAATGAGCAGTTCTTC. This sequence encodes CASSSGNEQFF.

The gene calls are TRBV5-1 and TRBJ2-3; TRBD1 matches 7 bases. V shed 1 base, J shed 2 bases, and the junction held 4 bases outside the gene matches. Germline CDR1 reads SGHRS; CDR2 reads YFSETQ. This CDR3 comprises 15 residues. The CDR3 here is CASSLTGAVTDTQYF. The CDR3 bases are TGCGCCAGCAGCTTGACAGGGGCGGTCACAGATACGCAGTATTTT. The whole variable domain, remainder taken from reference TRBV5-1 and TRBJ2-3, is KAGVTQTPRYLIKTRGQQVTLSCSPISGHRSVSWYQQTPGQGLQFLFEYFSETQRNKGNFPGRFSGRQFSNSRSEMNVSTLELGDSALYLCASSLTGAVTDTQYFGPGTRLTVL.

V gene TRBV6-5 combines with J gene TRBJ2-3; 7 bases are shared with TRBD1. Germline loops: CDR1 MNHEY, CDR2 SVGAGI. CDR3 size: 16 residues. After removal of 4 bases from V and 3 bases from J, the junction contained 10 bases not matched to a gene. The DNA of the CDR3 is TGTGCCAGCAGTTCCCCTGGACAGGTATCGACAGATACGCAGTATTTT. Translation gives CASSSPGQVSTDTQYF.

The rearrangement links TRBV28 to TRBJ1-1; unclear D gene. Germline values: CDR1 MDHEN, CDR2 SYDVKM. The length of the CDR3 is 14 residues. Trimming shortened V by 4 bases and J by 1 base, and 10 bases separated the two germline ends. CDR3 protein: CASSYPGRNTEAFF. In nucleotides, the CDR3 is TGTGCCAGCAGTTACCCCGGACGGAACACTGAAGCTTTCTTT.

The chain combines TRBV7-9 with TRBJ2-7, with a possible D match to TRBD2 (5 bases). The CDR3 extends over 14 amino acids. Trimming shortened V by 5 bases and J by 7 bases, and 18 bases separated the two germline ends. CDR1 and CDR2 (germline): SEHNR, FQNEAQ (reference sequence). The CDR3 region is CASSPDFSVVEQYF. The CDR3 region has the DNA TGTGCCAGCAGCCCGGACTTTTCCGTCGTAGAGCAGTACTTC.

About this clone: At one boundary the junction diverges from the germline segment, which might be a read error. The V call is TRBV28, the J call TRBJ2-7; TRBD2 matches at 9 bases. The CDR3 loop spans 13 amino acids. CDR1 and CDR2 (germline): MDHEN, SYDVKM. CDR3 region: CASSLAFYLAGDF. In DNA form, the CDR3 reads TGTGCCAGCAGTTTAGCCTTTTACTTAGCGGGAGACTTC.

The chain joins TRBV5-4 to TRBJ1-3; D not certain. Trimming shortened V by 2 bases and J by 4 bases, and 10 bases separated the two germline ends. Germline-derived CDR1 and CDR2 are SGHNT and YYREEE (reference sequence). This CDR3 contains 14 residues. CDR3 nucleotide sequence: TGTGCCAGCAGCTTAAAAGGTTCGGGAAACACCATATATTTT. Residues: CASSLKGSGNTIYF.

This clone was seen once. The chain combines TRBV7-9 with TRBJ2-3, with D possibly TRBD1 on 6 matching bases. The germline V gene has CDR1 SEHNR and CDR2 FQNEAQ (reference sequence). V gave up 5 bases and J gave up 1 base, with 19 bases separating them. CDR3 size: 17 residues. CDR3 nucleotides: TGTGCCAGCAGCCCTCAGGGGAGTGTTGCGGGCACAGATACGCAGTATTTT. Protein sequence: CASSPQGSVAGTDTQYF.

The chain joins TRBV7-6 to TRBJ2-2; D is tentatively TRBD1 or TRBD2 (5 bases each). The CDR3 extends over 15 amino acids. Between the trimmed V and J ends, which lost 3 bases and 10 bases, there was a span of 18 bases. CDR1 SGHVS and CDR2 FNYEAQ come from the germline V gene. The CDR3: CASSFGIHGDAELFF. CDR3 DNA: TGTGCCAGCAGCTTCGGCATCCACGGGGACGCGGAGCTGTTTTTT.

This sequence joins TRBV5-1 and TRBJ2-1, with 10 bases that match TRBD2. J lost 2 bases, V lost 6 bases, and 2 bases had no gene match. CDR3 length: 14 amino acids. Germline V gene lookup returns CDR1 SGHRS and CDR2 YFSETQ. This CDR3 is CASKREGPYNEQFF. In DNA, the CDR3 is TGCGCCAGCAAGCGGGAGGGGCCCTACAATGAGCAGTTCTTC.

The genes are TRBV10-3 and TRBJ1-2; the D is unclear. Trimming cost V 0 bases and J 4 bases, with 9 bases left between them. Germline CDR1 ENHRY, CDR2 SYGVKD. The CDR3 is made up of 14 amino acids. CDR3 nucleotide sequence: TGTGCCATCAGTGAGTCGGAGATTACCTATGGCTACACCTTC. Its translation is CAISESEITYGYTF.

The sample holds one count of this clone. The V and J genes are TRBV11-2 and TRBJ2-7; D perhaps matches TRBD2 (6 bases). This CDR3 region has 12 residues. V was cut by 1 base and J by 6 bases, with 7 bases left in between. Germline CDR1 and CDR2: SGHAT and FQNNGV. The CDR3 sequence: CASSLGGVEQYF. CDR3 nucleotide sequence: TGTGCCAGCAGCTTAGGCGGGGTCGAGCAGTACTTC.

This chain uses TRBV2 with TRBJ2-7; 9 bases map to TRBD1. Germline V gene data show CDR1 as SNHLY and CDR2 as FYNNEI. The V and J ends lost 6 bases and 3 bases, in that order; junction bases with no gene match: 15. There are 17 residues in the CDR3. The CDR3 is CASRAPPDRGRVYEQYF. The CDR3 DNA sequence: TGTGCCAGCAGGGCCCCCCCGGACAGGGGTAGAGTCTACGAGCAGTACTTC.

The rearrangement uses TRBV7-9 and TRBJ2-1; TRBD2 aligns across 10 bases. Trimming at V came to 5 bases and at J to 1 base, leaving 5 bases not matched to a gene. The length of the CDR3 is 16 residues. Germline values: CDR1 SEHNR, CDR2 FQNEAQ (reference sequence). The CDR3 region is CASSVPGLASYNEQFF. CDR3 nucleotide sequence: TGTGCCAGCAGCGTTCCGGGACTAGCGTCCTACAATGAGCAGTTCTTC.

The chain uses TRBV5-1 and TRBJ2-1, with TRBD2 identical over 11 bases. The junction had 8 bases not matched to a gene; V was cut back by 1 base and J by 8 bases. The CDR3 spans 16 residues. Germline assignment: CDR1 SGHRS and CDR2 YFSETQ. The CDR3 DNA sequence: TGCGCCAGCAGCTTGAAGCTAGCGGGGGGCGTGGATGAGCAGTTCTTC. Its translation is CASSLKLAGGVDEQFF.

The chain recombines TRBV4-1 with TRBJ2-1; 7 bases align to TRBD2. The CDR3 covers 16 residues. The V and J ends lost 2 bases and 2 bases, in that order; junction bases with no gene match: 6. CDR1 and CDR2 (germline): MGHRA, YSYEKL. This chain's CDR3 is CASSQYAGEPYNEQFF. CDR3 nucleotides: TGCGCCAGCAGCCAATACGCGGGAGAACCCTACAATGAGCAGTTCTTC.

This clone has only one observation. V and J are TRBV9 and TRBJ1-2; unclear D gene. Germline V gives CDR1 SGDLS, CDR2 YYNGEE. The V end lost 4 bases, the J end lost 7 bases, and 35 bases lay between the germline ends. The CDR3 is 20 amino acids. CDR3 DNA sequence: TGTGCCAGCAGCTCTAACCGCCCTACCTTGGGGATCCGGGGAAGATCTGGCTACACCTTC. Protein product: CASSSNRPTLGIRGRSGYTF.

This clone was found once. For the CDR3, the DNA is TGTGCCAGCACCCTCGGGGACTTGGGTGGAAACACCATATATTTT. Translation gives CASTLGDLGGNTIYF. V and J are TRBV28 and TRBJ1-3, with D tentatively TRBD1 (5 bases). This CDR3 region has 15 residues. Per the germline V gene, CDR1 is MDHEN and CDR2 is SYDVKM. V lost 7 bases, J lost 3 bases, and 16 bases lay in between.